This T cell receptor (beta chain) was found in a study of blood T cells in healthy people across ages. Isolating PBMCs gave at least 7 million of these cells per sample. CDR3 length equals 16 residues. The germline V and J ends were trimmed by 10 bases and 1 base, with 17 bases remaining between them. CDR1 MDHEN and CDR2 SYDVKM come from the germline V gene. Study-wide findings and caveats: Roughly linear declines in TCR beta diversity per million T cells occurred with age.

This clonotype has only a few counts. Antigen unknown. Alongside a J-beta primer mix, a sample-barcoded 5' primer served in a second PCR lasting about 7 to 12 cycles. A template-switch adaptor that had 12 random nucleotides put a tag on each cDNA molecule. TCRdb re-called the 5' RACE reads through MiXCR, storing one row per CDR3 protein. The data hold some 1.5 million distinct CDR3 sequences, with less than 45% observed a single time. The chain couples TRBV28 to TRBJ2-6; no clear D. Material for sequencing was blood. The TCR comes from a woman aged 18-29 years in good health. The CDR3 is CATGAPHLSGANVLTF. In DNA, the CDR3 is TGTGCCACCGGAGCCCCCCACTTGTCTGGGGCCAACGTCCTGACTTTC.